The text below deals with one T cell receptor beta chain. Libraries were prepared by immunoSEQ multiplex PCR; TCRdb keeps only in-frame clonotypes and omits some of them. This sample has under 70,000 clones, with approximately 85% found just once. Time point defined: pretreatment peripheral blood. Patients had locally advanced or metastatic urothelial carcinoma. These data belong to a study of PD-L1 blockade in urothelial cancer. Study overall: Males with bladder-origin urothelial cancer constituted about 85% of the 29 patients. Median blood clonality was roughly 0.087, with some 89,000 unique TCRs.

CDR1 and CDR2 (germline): SGHRS, YFSETQ. The length of the CDR3 is 17 residues. With V trimmed by 0 bases and J by 0 bases, 2 bases remained unmatched. The sequencing here drew on PBMCs, taken around atezolizumab (anti-PD-L1) treatment. This receptor was obtained from a man aged 65-85 years with urothelial cancer. V and J are TRBV5-1 and TRBJ1-4; 10 positions agree with TRBD1. CDR3 sequence reads: CASSLGGTGATNEKLFF. As DNA, the CDR3 is TGCGCCAGCAGCTTGGGGGGGACAGGGGCAACTAATGAAAAACTGTTTTTT. Complete variable domain (other parts from reference TRBV5-1 and TRBJ1-4): KAGVTQTPRYLIKTRGQQVTLSCSPISGHRSVSWYQQTPGQGLQFLFEYFSETQRNKGNFPGRFSGRQFSNSRSEMNVSTLELGDSALYLCASSLGGTGATNEKLFFGSGTQLSVL.